The clone carrying this T cell receptor beta chain is a singleton in its sample. Its antigen is currently unknown. This specimen comes from a study of healthy donors' naive CD4 and CD8 T cells. Whole-study context: For TCR alpha, new primers spanned all functional IMGT alpha genes. General study results and limits: CDR3 charge plus V and J genes appeared to account for about 13% of CD4/CD8 variance. Positive CDR3 charge linked to CD4+ cells, negative to CD8+ cells.

This CDR3 region has 15 residues. Deletions cut 2 bases from V and 2 bases from J, with 11 bases between. Germline-derived CDR1 and CDR2 are KGHSH and LQKENI. A linear amplification protocol produced the TCR libraries from around 500 ng of total RNA. TCRdb analysed the reads with MiXCR anew, one entry per CDR3 protein. The data show 180,000 or so distinct CDR3 sequences, 65% to 80% seen once. Sorting defined naive CD4+ as CD4+CD8-CD45RO-CD45RA+ and naive CD8+ as CD8+CD4-CD45RA+CD27bright. Material: naive CD4+ and CD8+ T cells sorted from blood, pooled from several donors. The J gene is TRBJ2-3, the V gene TRBV18; D is uncertain. This TCR was recovered from a pool of human donors in good health; the sample pools cells from several healthy donors. The CDR3 bases are TGTGCCAGCTCACCATGGGCGTTGAACACAGATACGCAGTATTTT. Its protein is CASSPWALNTDTQYF.